This T cell receptor beta chain originates from a study of blood T cell repertoires in COVID-19 (dated by TCRdb to 2019 to 2021). Looking at the study overall: Samples from collaborators originated in the United States, Italy and Spain and spanned both the acute and convalescent phases of COVID-19. The repertoires were released in a freely available public database intended as a resource for research on the immune response to SARS-CoV-2. The material from the prospective study consisted of cDNA or gDNA derived from T cells, B-cell-depleted T cells, or PBMCs. Subjects who had been exposed to COVID-19, were actively infected with it, or had recovered from it provided the deeply sampled blood TCRbeta repertoires that made up the dataset. Nearly every sample came with metadata listing a de-identified subject ID, COVID-19 status, age in years and sex. The samples were drawn from two sources: the first 160 participants of the ongoing ImmuneRACE study, and 950 to 1,500 subjects contributed by 6 global collaborators. Where available, HLA class I and class II types were obtained from metadata supplied by the sample provider rather than from assay-based typing.

CDR1 is given as LNHDA and CDR2 as SQIVND, both from the germline V gene (reference sequence). V is cut back by 3 bases and J by 7 bases, with 6 bases in the junction unmatched. The CDR3 starts with the cysteine, ends with the phenylalanine, and has 15 residues. This entry keeps only the CDR3 DNA: 45 bases, framed from base 1. Each collaborating institution followed its own protocols to collect whole blood in K2EDTA tubes. For TCRbeta analysis, collaborators shipped samples as frozen whole blood, isolated PBMCs, or DNA extracted from either of those sample types. Findings and caveats that apply to the study as a whole: The quantity of clinical and demographic metadata differed by source and by participant and was supplied without curation.

This clone was recorded a few times. Its antigen specificity is not known. The sample holds no much larger clone one base away, and base qualities are not on file. TCRbeta CDR3 regions were amplified from genomic DNA using the immunoSEQ Assay, a bias-controlled multiplex PCR. From the authors' description of their analysis: The number of nucleated cells in each sample was estimated from the amplification of reference gene primers within the assay. To quantify the absolute abundance of each unique TCRbeta CDR3 rearrangement, sequence reads were collapsed and filtered. Productive Simpson clonality was computed per sample as the square root of Simpson's diversity index over productive rearrangements. The immuneACCESS repertoire file appears here via TCRdb, limited to in-frame rearrangements. These files lack a portion of the clones; in checked studies, under half of the deficit traces to unresolved V genes, and the cause of the others is not known. Clonal size and the V and J genes are those of that table, whereas D and trimming came from the DNA. The sample has 150,000 to 200,000 clones on record, about four fifths of them singletons. In total, the top ten clones hold about 2% of the sample.

Material: peripheral blood. This receptor was obtained from an elderly woman with acute or convalescent COVID-19. The chain uses TRBV19 and TRBJ2-3; TRBD2 matches 11 bases in the middle. The DNA reads TGTGCCAGTAGTATGGTTAGCGGGGGGGTGAATACGCAGTATTTT. Translated, it reads CASSMVSGGVNTQYF. Joined to the reference TRBV19 and TRBJ2-3 proteins, this CDR3 gives the full variable domain: DGGITQSPKYLFRKEGQNVTLSCEQNLNHDAMYWYRQDPGQGLRLIYYSQIVNDFQKGDIAEGYSVSREKKESFPLTVTSAQKNPTAFYLCASSMVSGGVNTQYFGPGTRLTVL.